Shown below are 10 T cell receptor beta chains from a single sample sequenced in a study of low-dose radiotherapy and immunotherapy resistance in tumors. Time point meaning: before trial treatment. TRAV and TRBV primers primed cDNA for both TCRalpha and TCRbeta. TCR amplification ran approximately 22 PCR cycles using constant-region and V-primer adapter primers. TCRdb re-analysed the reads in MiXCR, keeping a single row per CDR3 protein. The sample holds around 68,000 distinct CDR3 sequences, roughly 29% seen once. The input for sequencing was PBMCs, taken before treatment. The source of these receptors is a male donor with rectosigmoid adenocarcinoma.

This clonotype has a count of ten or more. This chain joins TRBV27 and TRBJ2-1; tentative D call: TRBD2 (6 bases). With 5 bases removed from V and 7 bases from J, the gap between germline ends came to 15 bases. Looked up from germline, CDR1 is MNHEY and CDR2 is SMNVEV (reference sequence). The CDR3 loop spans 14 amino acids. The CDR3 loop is CASSRAGRLNEQFF. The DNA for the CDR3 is TGTGCCAGCAGTCGGGCAGGGAGGTTAAATGAGCAGTTCTTC.

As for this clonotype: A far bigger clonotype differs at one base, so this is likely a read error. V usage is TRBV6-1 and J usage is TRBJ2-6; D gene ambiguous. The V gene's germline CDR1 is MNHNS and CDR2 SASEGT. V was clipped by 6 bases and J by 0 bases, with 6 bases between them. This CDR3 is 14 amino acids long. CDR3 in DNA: TGTGCCAGCAGAATCGACTCTGGGGCCAACGTCCTGACTTTC. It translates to CASRIDSGANVLTF.

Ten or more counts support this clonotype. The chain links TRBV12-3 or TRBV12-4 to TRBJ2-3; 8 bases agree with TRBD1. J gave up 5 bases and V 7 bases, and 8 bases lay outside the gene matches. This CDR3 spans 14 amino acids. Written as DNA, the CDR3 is TGTGCCAGCACCAACAGTGACAGGGGAGATACGCAGTATTTT. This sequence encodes CASTNSDRGDTQYF.

The CDR3 DNA follows: TGTGCCAGCAGCATAACTAGAGAGTCCTACAATGAGCAGTTCTTC. Amino acids: CASSITRESYNEQFF. The J gene is TRBJ2-1, the V gene TRBV7-9; TRBD2 is a possible D gene (5 bases). Germline lookup yields CDR1 SEHNR and CDR2 FQNEAQ (reference sequence). Trimming took off 5 bases at V and 1 base at J, with 12 bases between the two ends. The CDR3 spans 15 residues. Using reference TRBV7-9 and TRBJ2-1 for the parts outside the CDR3, the full variable domain is DTGVSQNPRHKITKRGQNVTFRCDPISEHNRLYWYRQTLGQGPEFLTYFQNEAQLEKSRLLSDRFSAERPKGSFSTLEIQRTEQGDSAMYLCASSITRESYNEQFFGPGTRLTVL.

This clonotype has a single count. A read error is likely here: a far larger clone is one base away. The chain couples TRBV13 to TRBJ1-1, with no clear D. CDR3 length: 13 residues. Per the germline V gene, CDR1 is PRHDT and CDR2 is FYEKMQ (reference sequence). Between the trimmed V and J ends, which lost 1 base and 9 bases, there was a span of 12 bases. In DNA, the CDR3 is TGTGCCAGCAGCTTAGCCGAGGGCGGCCAAGCTTTCTTT. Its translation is CASSLAEGGQAFF.

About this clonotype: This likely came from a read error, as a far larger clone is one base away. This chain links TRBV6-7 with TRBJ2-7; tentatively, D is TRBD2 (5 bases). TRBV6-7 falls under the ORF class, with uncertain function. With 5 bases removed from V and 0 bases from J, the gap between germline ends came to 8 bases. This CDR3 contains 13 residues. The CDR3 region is CASSDGSSYEQYF. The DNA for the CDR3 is TGTGCCAGCAGTGATGGGAGCTCCTACGAGCAGTACTTC.

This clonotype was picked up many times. In DNA form, the CDR3 reads TGTGCCAGCAGTACCCTTTCAGATACGCAGTATTTT. Its protein is CASSTLSDTQYF. V and J are TRBV28 and TRBJ2-3; D is unclear. Trimming pared 5 bases from V and 4 bases from J, leaving 7 bases between. The CDR3 sequence is 12 residues long. Germline-derived CDR1 and CDR2 are MDHEN and SYDVKM.

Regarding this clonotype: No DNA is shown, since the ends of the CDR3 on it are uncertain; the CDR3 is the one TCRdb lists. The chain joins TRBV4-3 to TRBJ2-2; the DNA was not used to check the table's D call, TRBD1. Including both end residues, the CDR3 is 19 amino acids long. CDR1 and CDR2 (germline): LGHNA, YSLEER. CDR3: CASSQDRLGGELFFFFFFF.

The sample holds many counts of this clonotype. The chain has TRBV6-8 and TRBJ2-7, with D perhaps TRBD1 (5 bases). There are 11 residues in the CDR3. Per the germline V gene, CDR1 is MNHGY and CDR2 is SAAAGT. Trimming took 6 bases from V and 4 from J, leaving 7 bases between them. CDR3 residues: CASRDSYEQYF. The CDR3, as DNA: TGTGCCAGCAGAGACAGTTACGAGCAGTACTTC.

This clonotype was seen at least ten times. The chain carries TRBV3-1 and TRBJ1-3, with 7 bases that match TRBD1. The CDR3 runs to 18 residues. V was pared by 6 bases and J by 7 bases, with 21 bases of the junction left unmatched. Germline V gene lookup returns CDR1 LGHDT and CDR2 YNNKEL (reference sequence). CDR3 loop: CASRRGMGQPRLGNTIYF. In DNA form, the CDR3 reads TGTGCCAGCAGGCGCGGGATGGGACAGCCTCGTCTGGGGAACACCATATATTTT.